Below, 6 T cell receptor beta chains from the same sample are listed, as sequenced in a study of blood T cell repertoires in COVID-19. Sequencing was performed with immunoSEQ multiplex PCR; in TCRdb, only in-frame clones are kept and a portion is missing. The table shows 250,000 to 300,000 clones, with approximately 91% occurring only once. The source material was PBMCs or T cells enriched from blood (not recorded which). These receptors were collected from a woman aged 40 to 49 with acute COVID-19.

The gene calls are TRBV6-6 and TRBJ2-7; TRBD2 aligns across 7 bases. The ends lost 6 bases at V and 0 bases at J; junction bases unmatched: 5. The germline V gene has CDR1 MNHNY and CDR2 SVGAGI (reference sequence). The CDR3 covers 14 residues. Here the CDR3 reads CASSLAEPSYEQYF. CDR3 bases: TGTGCCAGCAGCCTAGCGGAGCCCTCCTACGAGCAGTACTTC.

In this sample, this clone turned up once. The rearrangement uses TRBV5-5 and TRBJ2-1; D uncertain. Germline assignment: CDR1 SGHKS and CDR2 YYEKEE (reference sequence). The V end was cut by 0 bases, the J end by 0 bases, with 7 bases between. The CDR3 spans 15 residues. CDR3 DNA sequence: TGTGCCAGCAGCTTGGCCCTGTCCTCCTACAATGAGCAGTTCTTC. Translation gives CASSLALSSYNEQFF.

This chain connects TRBV28 to TRBJ1-5, with D perhaps matching TRBD1 (5 bases). The V and J ends lost 7 bases and 5 bases respectively, with 18 bases between them. The CDR3 sequence is 15 residues long. CDR1 is MDHEN and CDR2 is SYDVKM in the germline V gene. CDR3 sequence (DNA): TGTGCCAGCAATTATGATGACAGCTATCATCAGCCCCAGCATTTT. It codes for CASNYDDSYHQPQHF.

The gene calls are TRBV29-1 and TRBJ1-2; tentative D call: TRBD1 (5 bases). CDR3 length: 14 residues. Germline V CDR1 and CDR2: SQVTM, ANQGSEA. Trimming took 6 bases from V and 7 from J, leaving 21 bases between them. The CDR3 loop reads CSVAPGLNRGGYTF. DNA of the CDR3: TGCAGCGTCGCCCCGGGACTTAACCGAGGTGGCTACACCTTC. Looking up the rest from reference TRBV29-1 and TRBJ1-2 gives the full variable domain: SAVISQKPSRDICQRGTSLTIQCQVDSQVTMMFWYRQQPGQSLTLIATANQGSEATYESGFVIDKFPISRPNLTFSTLTVSNMSPEDSSIYLCSVAPGLNRGGYTFGSGTRLTVV.

The chain joins TRBV5-1 to TRBJ1-2; TRBD1 agrees at 12 bases. This CDR3 has 16 amino acids. Losses at the gene ends were 2 bases for V and 8 bases for J; bases not matched to a gene: 10. The V gene's germline CDR1 is SGHRS and CDR2 YFSETQ. The CDR3 loop reads CASSLDPGTGGVGYTF. Written as DNA, the CDR3 is TGCGCCAGCAGCTTAGACCCCGGGACAGGGGGCGTCGGCTACACCTTC. The variable domain in full, with the rest retrieved from reference TRBV5-1 and TRBJ1-2, is KAGVTQTPRYLIKTRGQQVTLSCSPISGHRSVSWYQQTPGQGLQFLFEYFSETQRNKGNFPGRFSGRQFSNSRSEMNVSTLELGDSALYLCASSLDPGTGGVGYTFGSGTRLTVV.

The genes are TRBV6-2 or TRBV6-3 and TRBJ1-5, with D unresolved. V was clipped by 4 bases and J by 6 bases, with 4 bases between them. The CDR3 contains 11 residues. Germline-derived CDR1 and CDR2 are MNHEY and SVGEGT. The CDR3 sequence is CASSSGQPQHF. CDR3 DNA sequence: TGTGCCAGCAGTTCAGGTCAGCCCCAGCATTTT.